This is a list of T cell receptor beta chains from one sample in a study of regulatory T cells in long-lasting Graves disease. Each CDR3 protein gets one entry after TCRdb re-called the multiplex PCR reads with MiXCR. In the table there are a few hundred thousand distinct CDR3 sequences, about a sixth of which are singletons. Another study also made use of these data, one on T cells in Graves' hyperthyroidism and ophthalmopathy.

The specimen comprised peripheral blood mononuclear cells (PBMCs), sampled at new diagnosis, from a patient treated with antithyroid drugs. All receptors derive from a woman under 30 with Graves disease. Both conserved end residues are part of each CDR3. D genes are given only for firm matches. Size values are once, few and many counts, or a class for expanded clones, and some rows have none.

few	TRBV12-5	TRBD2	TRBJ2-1	CASGLTPGGGGYNEQFF	TGTGCTAGTGGTTTGACCCCAGGCGGGGGGGGATACAATGAGCAGTTCTTC
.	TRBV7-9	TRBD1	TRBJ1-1	CASSQDRVLMNTEAFF	TGTGCCAGCAGCCAGGACAGGGTCCTTATGAACACTGAAGCTTTCTTT
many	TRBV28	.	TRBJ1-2	CASSLKGGGYTF	TGTGCCAGCAGCCTCAAGGGCGGTGGCTACACCTTC
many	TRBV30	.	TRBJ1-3	CAWSVGNTIYF	TGTGCCTGGAGTGTCGGAAACACCATATATTTT
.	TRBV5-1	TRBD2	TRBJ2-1	CASSSQGTSGMYNEQFF	TGCGCCAGCAGCAGCCAAGGGACTAGCGGGATGTACAATGAGCAGTTCTTC
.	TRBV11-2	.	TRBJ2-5	CASSPAGGGETQYF	TGTGCCAGCAGCCCGGCAGGGGGAGGGGAGACCCAGTACTTC
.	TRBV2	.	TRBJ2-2	CASSIHANTGELFF	TGTGCCAGCAGTATCCACGCGAACACCGGGGAGCTGTTTTTT
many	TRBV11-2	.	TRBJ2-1	CASSWPPRDNEQFF	TGTGCCAGCAGCTGGCCTCCGAGGGACAATGAGCAGTTCTTC
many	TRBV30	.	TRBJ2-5	CAWALPFKKETQYF	TGTGCCTGGGCCCTTCCATTCAAGAAGGAGACCCAGTACTTC
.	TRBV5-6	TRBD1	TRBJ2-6	CASSSTGHSGANVLTF	TGTGCCAGCAGCTCGACAGGGCACTCTGGGGCCAACGTCCTGACTTTC
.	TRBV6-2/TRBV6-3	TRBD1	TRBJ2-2	CASTPTGIRLGTGELFF	TGTGCCAGCACTCCGACAGGGATTCGTTTAGGTACCGGGGAGCTGTTTTTT
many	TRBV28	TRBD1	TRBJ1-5	CASSFEQGQYQPQHF	TGTGCCAGCAGTTTTGAACAGGGGCAATATCAGCCCCAGCATTTT
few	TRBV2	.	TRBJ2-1	CASVIHSPYNEQFF	TGTGCCAGCGTTATACATTCTCCCTACAATGAGCAGTTCTTC
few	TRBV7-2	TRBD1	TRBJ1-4	CASSPPGQGHLKLFF	TGTGCCAGCAGTCCTCCGGGACAGGGTCACCTAAAACTGTTTTTT
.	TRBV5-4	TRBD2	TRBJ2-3	CASSLAATSGRTDTQYF	TGTGCCAGCAGCTTGGCTGCGACTAGCGGACGCACAGATACGCAGTATTTT
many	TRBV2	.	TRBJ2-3	CASSELATGYTDTQYF	TGTGCCAGCAGTGAATTGGCGACAGGCTACACAGATACGCAGTATTTT
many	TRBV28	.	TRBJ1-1	CASSLSPEMNTEAFF	TGTGCCAGCAGTTTATCGCCGGAGATGAACACTGAAGCTTTCTTT
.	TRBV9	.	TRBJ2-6	CASSVVASGRSGANVLTF	TGTGCCAGCAGCGTAGTCGCATCGGGTCGCTCTGGGGCCAACGTCCTGACTTTC
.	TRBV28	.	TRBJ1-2	CASRTETNYGYTF	TGTGCCAGCAGGACGGAGACTAACTATGGCTACACCTTC
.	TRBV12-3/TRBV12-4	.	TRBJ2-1	CASSRQAGDIYNEQFF	TGTGCCAGCAGCCGGCAGGCAGGCGATATTTACAATGAGCAGTTCTTC
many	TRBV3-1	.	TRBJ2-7	CASSLVPGTYYEQYF	TGTGCCAGCAGCCTCGTCCCCGGGACATACTACGAGCAGTACTTC
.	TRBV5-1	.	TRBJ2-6	CASSKKVEYSGANVLTF	TGCGCCAGCAGCAAGAAAGTTGAATACTCTGGGGCCAACGTCCTGACTTTC
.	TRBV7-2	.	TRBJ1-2	CASSSRQAESNYGYTF	TGTGCCAGCAGCTCCCGGCAGGCAGAAAGTAACTATGGCTACACCTTC
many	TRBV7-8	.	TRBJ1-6	CASSSGHQPNSPLHF	TGTGCCAGCAGCTCCGGACACCAGCCTAATTCACCCCTCCACTTT
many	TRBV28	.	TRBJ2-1	CASSFVVYNEQFF	TGTGCCAGCAGTTTCGTTGTGTACAATGAGCAGTTCTTC
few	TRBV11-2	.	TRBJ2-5	CASSLESVGVQQETQYF	TGTGCCAGCAGCTTAGAGAGCGTGGGGGTTCAGCAAGAGACCCAGTACTTC
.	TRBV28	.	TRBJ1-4	CASSLGANNEKLFF	TGTGCCAGCAGTTTAGGGGCGAATAATGAAAAACTGTTTTTT
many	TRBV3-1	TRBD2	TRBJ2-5	CASSQEAAGGWETQYF	TGTGCCAGCAGCCAAGAAGCGGCGGGAGGTTGGGAGACCCAGTACTTC
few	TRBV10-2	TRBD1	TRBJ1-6	CASSERGRRGSPLHF	TGCGCCAGCAGTGAAAGGGGGCGCCGCGGGTCACCCCTCCACTTT
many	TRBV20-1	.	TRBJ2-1	CSARDLAYNEQFF	TGCAGTGCTAGAGATCTGGCTTACAATGAGCAGTTCTTC
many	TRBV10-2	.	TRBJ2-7	CASMRTAQAYEQYF	TGCGCCAGCATGAGGACGGCGCAGGCCTACGAGCAGTACTTC
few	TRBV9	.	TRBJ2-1	CASSVNDMNNEQFF	TGTGCCAGCAGCGTAAATGACATGAACAATGAGCAGTTCTTC
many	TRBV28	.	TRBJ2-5	CASSFGASSGRVYF	TGTGCCAGCAGTTTTGGTGCTAGCAGTGGTCGGGTGTACTTC
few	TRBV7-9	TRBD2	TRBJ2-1	CASSASGGLNNEQFF	TGTGCCAGCAGCGCGAGCGGGGGGCTCAACAATGAGCAGTTCTTC
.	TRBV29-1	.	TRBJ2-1	CSGRVHNEQFF	TGCAGCGGCAGGGTTCACAATGAGCAGTTCTTC